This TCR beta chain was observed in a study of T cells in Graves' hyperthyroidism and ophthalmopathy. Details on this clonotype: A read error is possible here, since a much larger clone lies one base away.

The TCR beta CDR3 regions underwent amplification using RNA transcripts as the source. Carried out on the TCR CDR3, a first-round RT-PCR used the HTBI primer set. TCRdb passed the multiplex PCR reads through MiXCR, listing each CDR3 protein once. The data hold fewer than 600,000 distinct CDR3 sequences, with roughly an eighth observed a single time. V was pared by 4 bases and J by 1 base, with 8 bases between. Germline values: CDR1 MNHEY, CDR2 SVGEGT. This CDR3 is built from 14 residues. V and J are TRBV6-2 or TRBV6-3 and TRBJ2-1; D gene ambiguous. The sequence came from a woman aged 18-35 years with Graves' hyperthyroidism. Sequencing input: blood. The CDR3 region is CASSLRESYNEQFF. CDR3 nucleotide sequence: TGTGCCAGCAGTTTAAGGGAATCCTACAATGAGCAGTTCTTC.